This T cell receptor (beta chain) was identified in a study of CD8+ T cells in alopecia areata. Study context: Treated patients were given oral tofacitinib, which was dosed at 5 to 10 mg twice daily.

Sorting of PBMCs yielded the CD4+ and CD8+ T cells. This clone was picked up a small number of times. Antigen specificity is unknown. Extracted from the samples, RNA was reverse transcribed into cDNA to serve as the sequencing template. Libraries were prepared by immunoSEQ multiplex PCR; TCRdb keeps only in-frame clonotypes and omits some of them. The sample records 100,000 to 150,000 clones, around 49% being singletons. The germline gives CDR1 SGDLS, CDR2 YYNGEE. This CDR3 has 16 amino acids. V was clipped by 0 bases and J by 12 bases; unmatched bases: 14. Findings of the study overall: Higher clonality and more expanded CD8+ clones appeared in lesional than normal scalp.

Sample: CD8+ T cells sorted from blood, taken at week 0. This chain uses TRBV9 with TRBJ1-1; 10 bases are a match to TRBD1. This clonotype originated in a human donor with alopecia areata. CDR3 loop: CASSVDGQGDEFMPFF. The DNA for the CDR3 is TGTGCCAGCAGCGTAGATGGACAGGGGGACGAGTTTATGCCTTTCTTT.